The source of this T cell receptor (beta chain) is a study of blood T cell repertoires in COVID-19. Study in general: The origin of the acute and convalescent COVID-19 samples was the United States, Italy and Spain. Sample material is recorded as cDNA or gDNA derived from T cells, B-cell-depleted T cells, or PBMCs.

Data came from immunoSEQ multiplex PCR; TCRdb stores just in-frame clones and leaves some out. Here the sample spans about 200,000 clones, 65% to 90% being singletons. Of note for this clone: Here the CDR3 omits its conserved ending phenylalanine or tryptophan, so a read error is the likely source. No DNA is shown, since the ends of the CDR3 on it are uncertain; the CDR3 is the one TCRdb lists.

Participant reports of clinical history set cohort assignment. The CDR3 spans 12 amino acids, including both terminal residues. CDR1 is MNHEY and CDR2 is SVGAGI in the germline V gene. The chain joins TRBV6-5 to TRBJ2-7; TRBD1 reflects the table's D call only, with no check against the DNA. This TCR was recovered from a woman aged 25-40 years who had been exposed to COVID-19. Source material: PBMCs or T cells enriched from blood (not recorded which). CDR3 residues: CASSSQGKDLNL.